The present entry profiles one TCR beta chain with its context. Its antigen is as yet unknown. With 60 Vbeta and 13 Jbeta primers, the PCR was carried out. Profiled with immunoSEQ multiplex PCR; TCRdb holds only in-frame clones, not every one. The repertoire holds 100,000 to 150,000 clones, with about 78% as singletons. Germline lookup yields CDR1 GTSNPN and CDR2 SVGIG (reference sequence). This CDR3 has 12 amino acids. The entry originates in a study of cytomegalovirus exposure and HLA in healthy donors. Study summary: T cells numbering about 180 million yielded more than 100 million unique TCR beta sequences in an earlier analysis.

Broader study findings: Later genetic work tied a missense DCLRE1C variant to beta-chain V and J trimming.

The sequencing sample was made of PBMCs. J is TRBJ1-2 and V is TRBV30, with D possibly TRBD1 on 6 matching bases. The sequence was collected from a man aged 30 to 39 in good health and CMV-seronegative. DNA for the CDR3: TGTGCAGAAGTCGGGGGGCGAGGAGGCTACACCTTC. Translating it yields CAEVGGRGGYTF.